This paragraph reports one T cell receptor beta chain. This record belongs to a study of blood T cell repertoires in COVID-19. Assay used: immunoSEQ multiplex PCR; TCRdb lists only in-frame clones, some missing. The sample lists over 350,000 clones; more than 85% were seen once. Residents of about two dozen US areas, aged about 18 to 89 years, made up the participants. Exposed enrollees encountered a COVID-19 case at some point within 2 weeks before study entry. The sequence came from a middle-aged woman who had been exposed to COVID-19. The sequenced material came from PBMCs or T cells enriched from blood (not recorded which).

CDR3 coding DNA: TGTGCCAGCAGTGAAGACAGGGGTGTTACCACTGAAGCTTTCTTT. Protein: CASSEDRGVTTEAFF. The chain carries TRBV6-1 and TRBJ1-1; 7 bases are a match to TRBD1. CDR3 size: 15 residues. After removal of 1 base from V and 4 bases from J, the junction contained 6 bases not matched to a gene. The germline CDR1 and CDR2 sequences are MNHNS and SASEGT.